This T cell receptor beta chain was found in a study of memory CD4+ T cells and cytomegalovirus serostatus. Across the study: Donors were healthy Belgian adults, under ten CMV seropositive and about 24 seronegative.

Study-level findings and limits: The CMV-associated TCR signature appears largely within the CD4+ memory repertoire. Median bootstrapped AUC for CMV status was just under 0.97 originally, approximately 0.9 US-trained.

As regards this clone: The antigen remains undetermined.

Clones were read by immunoSEQ multiplex PCR, and TCRdb kept only the in-frame ones, dropping some. The data show roughly 67,000 clones, 60% to 85% seen once. Single viable CD3+CD4+CD8-CD45RO+ cells were sorted as the memory CD4+ T cells. After thawing, CD4+ T cells were positively selected. CDR1 is SGHTA, CDR2 FQGNSA, per germline. This CDR3 region has 12 residues. V dropped 4 bases and J dropped 10 bases, with 11 bases sitting between them. The chain couples TRBV7-2 to TRBJ2-1; weak D call: TRBD2 (7 bases). The source of this sequence is an adult in good health and CMV-seropositive. The sample taken for sequencing was memory CD4+ T cells from blood. The CDR3 loop is CASSSSGTEQFF. CDR3 nucleotides: TGTGCCAGCAGCTCCAGCGGGACAGAGCAGTTCTTC.